This T cell receptor (beta chain) was profiled in a study of T cell responses to AZD1222 COVID-19 vaccine (dated by TCRdb to 2020 to 2022). Concerning the study at large: AZD1222 recipients whose second dose came at about 4 weeks and those whose second dose came at about 12 weeks were combined into one group, since spike-specific TCR depth and breadth did not differ between the two schedules. Trial participants were enrolled by age into 18-55, 56-69 and 70-plus year subgroups, with roughly 160, 29 and 62 TCR-sequenced participants respectively. TCR sequencing covered some 250 trial participants: nearly 210 given two doses of AZD1222 and about 26 given two doses of MenACWY control vaccine.

The CDR3 regions of human TCRbeta chains were subjected to immunosequencing. On the study's bioinformatics: TCRs in the repertoires were matched against a reference library of SARS-CoV-2-specific TCRs that had been generated with the MIRA antigen-specificity platform. Breadth was defined as the fraction of unique TCRs that were SARS-CoV-2-associated. Depth was defined as the fraction of total T cells that were SARS-CoV-2-associated. Using the MIRA data, each spike-specific TCR was mapped to the spike region that the TCR reacts to and placed in a CD4 or CD8 class. Log10-transformed breadth and depth values were compared by one-way ANOVA with Sidak's multiple comparisons tests. As stored in TCRdb, this immuneACCESS dataset retains in-frame rearrangements with V and J assigned. A fraction of the clones does not appear; measured against another copy, unresolved V genes explain less than half of the discrepancy, and the remainder lacks a known reason. The V and J calls and clone size were taken over from that table, and D and trimming were inferred from the DNA. This sample gives some 130,000 clones in total; about 90% of them show up just once. 1.5% to 2% of the sample rests with the top ten.

The V end loses 7 bases and the J end loses 7 bases, and a stretch of 13 bases separates them. The germline V gene encodes CDR1 SQVTM and CDR2 ANQGSEA. The cysteine opens and the phenylalanine closes a CDR3 of 11 amino acids. Only the CDR3 DNA is retained, 33 bases long and in frame from the first base. The time point label corresponds to: baseline before first vaccination. Vaccinee samples were obtained from the UK trials COV001 and COV002, which included a single-blind randomized controlled phase 2/3 trial of AZD1222 (ChAdOx1 nCoV-19) in healthy adults. Trial participant PBMC samples were collected at day 0 and day 28 after the second dose for TCRbeta chain sequencing. With regard to this clone: Its antigen remains unidentified. No much larger clonotype is one base removed from it; base qualities were not supplied.

Broader findings and caveats from the paper: Participants were mostly white British and included more females than males, and it was suggested by the authors that clonal diversity may have been underestimated. Vaccine-associated CD4 TCRs spanned the whole spike protein, with dominant responses in regions 160-218 and 743-854. Nearly half of unique spike-specific TCRs reportedly recognized epitopes outside regions mutated in the B.1.351 and B.1.1.7 variants. Because no samples from the day 14 peak response were available, repertoires could be characterized only after the peak T cell response. After two AZD1222 doses, both the breadth and the depth of spike-specific TCRs were significantly higher than at day 0 and than in MenACWY recipients. The 56-69-year group was small, and its depth increase did not reach significance, likely because of low power. Conclusions about previously exposed vaccinees were limited because only six AZD1222 recipients were SARS-CoV-2 seropositive at baseline.

The chain couples TRBV29-1 to TRBJ1-2, with the D gene too uncertain to name. The clonotype was recovered from an adult in good health. The sample consisted of peripheral blood, taken on day 0 of AZD1222 vaccination. The nucleotides are TGCAGCGCGATTAGCGGGGTTGGCTACACCTTC. This is translated as CSAISGVGYTF.